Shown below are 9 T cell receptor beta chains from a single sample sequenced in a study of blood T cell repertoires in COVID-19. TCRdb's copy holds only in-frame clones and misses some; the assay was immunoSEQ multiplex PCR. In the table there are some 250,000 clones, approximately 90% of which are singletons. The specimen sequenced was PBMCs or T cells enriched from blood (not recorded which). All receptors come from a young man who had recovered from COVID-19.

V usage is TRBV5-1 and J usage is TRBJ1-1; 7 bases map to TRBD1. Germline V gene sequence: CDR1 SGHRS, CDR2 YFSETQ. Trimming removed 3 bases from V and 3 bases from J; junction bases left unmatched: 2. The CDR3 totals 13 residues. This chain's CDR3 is CASSYRGDTEAFF. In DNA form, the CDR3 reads TGCGCCAGCAGCTACAGGGGTGACACTGAAGCTTTCTTT.

The CDR3 nucleotides are TGTGCCAGCAGCCGGACAGTTACCATGAACACTGAAGCTTTCTTT. This gives the protein CASSRTVTMNTEAFF. The chain combines TRBV5-4 with TRBJ1-1, with D possibly being TRBD1 (6 bases). Germline loops: CDR1 SGHNT, CDR2 YYREEE (reference sequence). V was pared by 4 bases and J by 0 bases, with 13 bases between. This CDR3 is built from 15 residues. The whole variable domain, filled in from reference TRBV5-4 and TRBJ1-1, reads ETGVTQSPTHLIKTRGQQVTLRCSSQSGHNTVSWYQQALGQGPQFIFQYYREEENGRGNFPPRFSGLQFPNYSSELNVNALELDDSALYLCASSRTVTMNTEAFFGQGTRLTVV.

CDR3 residues: CASSLWGEGLRTGELFF. The CDR3 DNA reads as TGTGCCAGCAGTTTATGGGGTGAGGGACTACGCACCGGGGAGCTGTTTTTT. The chain links TRBV28 to TRBJ2-2; 7 nucleotides match TRBD2. The trim removed 0 bases at V and 4 bases at J, leaving 8 bases unmatched. Germline CDR1 and CDR2: MDHEN and SYDVKM. CDR3 size: 17 residues.

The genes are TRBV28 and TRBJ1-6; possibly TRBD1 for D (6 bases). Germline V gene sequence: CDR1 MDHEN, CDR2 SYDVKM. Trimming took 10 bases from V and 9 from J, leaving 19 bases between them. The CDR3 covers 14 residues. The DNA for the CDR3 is TGTGCCACCCTCCAAGGGGGTACCGGTTCACCCCTCCACTTT. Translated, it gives CATLQGGTGSPLHF.

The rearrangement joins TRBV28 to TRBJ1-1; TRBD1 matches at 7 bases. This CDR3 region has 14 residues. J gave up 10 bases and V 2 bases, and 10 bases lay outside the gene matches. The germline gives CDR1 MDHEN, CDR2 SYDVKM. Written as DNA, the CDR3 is TGTGCCAGCAGTTTACGGGAAGGGGGCGCGGGAGCTTTCTTT. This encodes CASSLREGGAGAFF.

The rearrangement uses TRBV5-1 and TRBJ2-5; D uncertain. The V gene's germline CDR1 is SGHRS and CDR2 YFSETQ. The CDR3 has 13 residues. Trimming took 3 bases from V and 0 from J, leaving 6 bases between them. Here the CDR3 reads CASSWQYQETQYF. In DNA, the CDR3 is TGCGCCAGCAGCTGGCAGTACCAAGAGACCCAGTACTTC.

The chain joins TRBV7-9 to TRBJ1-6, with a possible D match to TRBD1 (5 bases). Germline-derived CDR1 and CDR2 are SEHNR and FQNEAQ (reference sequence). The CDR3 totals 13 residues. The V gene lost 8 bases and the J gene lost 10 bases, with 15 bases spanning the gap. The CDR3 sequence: CASRGGLDSPLHF. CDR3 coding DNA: TGTGCCAGCCGGGGGGGACTGGACTCACCCCTCCACTTT.

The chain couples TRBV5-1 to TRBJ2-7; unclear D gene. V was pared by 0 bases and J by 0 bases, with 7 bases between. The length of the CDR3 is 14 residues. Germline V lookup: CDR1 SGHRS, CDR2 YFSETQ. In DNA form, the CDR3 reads TGCGCCAGCAGCTTGGCCCACTACTCCTACGAGCAGTACTTC. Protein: CASSLAHYSYEQYF.

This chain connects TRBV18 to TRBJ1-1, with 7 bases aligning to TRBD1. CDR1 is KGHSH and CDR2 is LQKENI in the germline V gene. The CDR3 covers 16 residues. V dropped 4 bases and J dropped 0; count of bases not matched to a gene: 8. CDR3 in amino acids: CASSRGGQGVNTEAFF. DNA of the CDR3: TGTGCCAGCTCACGTGGTGGGCAGGGGGTGAACACTGAAGCTTTCTTT.